The 2 T cell receptor beta chains below all came from one sample that was sequenced in a study of OX40 agonist ivuxolimab in advanced cancers. The table came from immunoSEQ multiplex PCR; TCRdb's copy has only in-frame clones and leaves some out. This sample has about 80,000 clones, with 70% to 90% found just once. Specimen: CD4+ or CD8+ T cells sorted from blood, collected in a trial of the OX40 agonist ivuxolimab. The receptors were sampled from an adult with an advanced solid tumor such as melanoma, head and neck, liver or kidney cancer.

The chain combines TRBV6-6 with TRBJ1-2, with D possibly TRBD1 on 5 matching bases. Germline V gene lookup returns CDR1 MNHNY and CDR2 SVGAGI (reference sequence). The CDR3 length is 14 residues. V dropped 4 bases and J dropped 1 base, with 10 bases sitting between them. The CDR3 region is CASSSDSLNYGYTF. As DNA, the CDR3 is TGTGCCAGCAGTTCCGACAGCCTTAACTATGGCTACACCTTC.

V is TRBV7-2 and J is TRBJ2-5, with D possibly being TRBD2 (7 bases). Germline V CDR1 and CDR2: SGHTA, FQGNSA. V gave up 3 bases and J gave up 0 bases, with 11 bases separating them. This CDR3 is 15 amino acids long. CDR3: CASSFRGGNQETQYF. CDR3 nucleotide sequence: TGTGCCAGCAGCTTTAGGGGGGGGAACCAAGAGACCCAGTACTTC.